The 15 T cell receptor beta chains below come from one sample, sequenced in a study of graft-versus-host responses after intestinal transplantation. Sequencing was performed with immunoSEQ multiplex PCR; in TCRdb, only in-frame clones are kept and a portion is missing. Counted here are some 45,000 clones, 90% to 95% occurring once; the ten biggest clones make up roughly 4.5%. The material was PBMCs, obtained 524 days after transplant. These receptors were taken from a human patient who received an intestinal transplant, so some T cells may come from the graft donor.

This chain connects TRBV4-2 to TRBJ2-7; a weak D match, TRBD2 (5 bases). The CDR3 runs to 15 residues. The V gene's germline CDR1 is LGHNA and CDR2 YNFKEQ. V was trimmed by 0 bases and J by 1 base, leaving 10 bases between them. CDR3 loop: CASSQDRGASYEQYF. The DNA for the CDR3 is TGTGCCAGCAGCCAAGATCGGGGAGCTTCCTACGAGCAGTACTTC.

The V call is TRBV10-3, the J call TRBJ2-3, with D perhaps being TRBD1 or TRBD2 (5 bases each). V lost 10 bases and J lost 2, with 16 bases in between. The CDR3 has 14 amino acids. Germline V lookup: CDR1 ENHRY, CDR2 SYGVKD. The DNA for the CDR3 is TGTGCCACCACACGGGACCCCGACACAGATACGCAGTATTTT. Translation gives CATTRDPDTDTQYF.

This chain uses TRBV4-1 with TRBJ2-5; 7 bases are shared with TRBD2. Germline CDR1 is MGHRA and CDR2 is YSYEKL. V was clipped by 0 bases and J by 3 bases; unmatched bases: 4. This CDR3 comprises 15 residues. CDR3 residues: CASSQDGRPKETQYF. The CDR3 DNA is TGCGCCAGCAGCCAAGACGGGAGGCCGAAAGAGACCCAGTACTTC.

The chain carries TRBV2 and TRBJ2-7, with D maybe TRBD1 (8 bases). The CDR3 has 12 amino acids. V was clipped by 5 bases and J by 9 bases, with 14 bases between them. CDR1 and CDR2 from the germline V gene are SNHLY and FYNNEI. CDR3 residues: CASSRQGRGQYF. The CDR3 DNA reads as TGTGCCAGCAGTCGACAGGGGAGGGGGCAGTACTTC.

Only one count was recorded for this clone. J is TRBJ2-7 and V is TRBV18, with 7 bases aligning to TRBD1. V lost 3 bases and J lost 0; bases outside the gene matches: 11. Germline CDR1 KGHSH, CDR2 LQKENI. The CDR3 has 17 amino acids. The CDR3 sequence: CASSPIQPGTDSYEQYF. In DNA form, the CDR3 reads TGTGCCAGCTCACCGATTCAACCCGGGACAGACTCCTACGAGCAGTACTTC.

This chain connects TRBV6-6 to TRBJ2-7; 9 bases match TRBD1. This CDR3 spans 15 amino acids. Germline values: CDR1 MNHNY, CDR2 SVGAGI (reference sequence). Trimming at V came to 2 bases and at J to 3 bases, leaving 5 bases not matched to a gene. The CDR3 bases are TGTGCCAGCAGTTACGGACAGGGGAGCCACTACGAGCAGTACTTC. As protein: CASSYGQGSHYEQYF.

This clone occurred once. The genes are TRBV27 and TRBJ2-7; tentative D call: TRBD1 (5 bases). The germline CDR1 and CDR2 sequences are MNHEY and SMNVEV (reference sequence). This CDR3 spans 13 amino acids. Trimming removed 3 bases at V and 2 bases at J, with 8 bases between. CDR3 in DNA: TGTGCCAGCAGTTTCGGACATACCTACGAGCAGTACTTC. Protein product: CASSFGHTYEQYF.

A remark on this clone: At one of its ends the junction is not consistent with the germline gene, which may arise from a read error. DNA of the CDR3: TGTGCCGGCAGCCCGTGGTCCGGGGCCAACGTCCTGACTTTC. As protein: CAGSPWSGANVLTF. The rearrangement links TRBV25-1 to TRBJ2-6; D gene ambiguous. Germline V gives CDR1 MGHDK, CDR2 SYGVNS. This CDR3 has 14 residues.

V gene TRBV29-1 combines with J gene TRBJ2-7, with 8 nucleotides matching TRBD1. Germline-derived CDR1 and CDR2 are SQVTM and ANQGSEA. V gave up 6 bases and J gave up 3 bases; unmatched junction bases: 7. The CDR3 is 13 residues long. The CDR3 bases are TGCAGCGTGATACGGACAGGGCACTACGAGCAGTACTTC. Protein sequence: CSVIRTGHYEQYF.

The CDR3 sequence is CASSEAADNEQFF. The CDR3 DNA is TGTGCCAGCAGTGAAGCGGCGGACAATGAGCAGTTCTTC. The chain links TRBV6-1 to TRBJ2-1; D gene ambiguous. Germline V lookup: CDR1 MNHNS, CDR2 SASEGT. This CDR3 is 13 amino acids long. V shed 0 bases and J shed 5 bases, with 5 bases lying between them.

This chain links TRBV5-4 with TRBJ2-5; TRBD2 matches 7 bases. Trimming took 5 bases from V and 0 from J; bases not matched to a gene: 7. In germline, CDR1 is SGHNT, CDR2 YYREEE (reference sequence). The CDR3 covers 15 residues. Written as DNA, the CDR3 is TGTGCCAGCAGGTTCTGGGGGGGATACCAAGAGACCCAGTACTTC. Protein product: CASRFWGGYQETQYF.

The chain couples TRBV5-1 to TRBJ1-1, with 10 nucleotides matching TRBD1. Trimming cost V 4 bases and J 1 base; bases outside gene matches: 1. The CDR3 is 14 residues long. Germline CDR1 reads SGHRS; CDR2 reads YFSETQ. CDR3 loop: CASSGQGGNTEAFF. Here the CDR3 DNA reads TGCGCCAGCAGCGGACAGGGGGGGAACACTGAAGCTTTCTTT.

V is TRBV6-6 and J is TRBJ2-7; D remains unclear. CDR1 is MNHNY, CDR2 SVGAGI, per germline (reference sequence). CDR3 length: 11 residues. V lost 5 bases, J lost 0 bases, and 2 bases lay in between. The CDR3 DNA reads as TGTGCCAGCAGTACCTCCTACGAGCAGTACTTC. Its translation is CASSTSYEQYF.

This clone occurred once. This rearrangement joins TRBV18 to TRBJ2-7; possible D gene TRBD1, 6 bases. Between the trimmed V and J ends, which lost 3 bases and 4 bases, there was a span of 13 bases. CDR1 and CDR2 from the germline V gene are KGHSH and LQKENI. This CDR3 region has 14 residues. The CDR3 DNA sequence: TGTGCCAGCTCACCCTGGGACACATCATACGAGCAGTACTTC. Translation gives CASSPWDTSYEQYF.

This clone was picked up one time. The V call is TRBV7-3, the J call TRBJ2-7, with TRBD2 as a possible D gene (5 bases). Germline CDR1 is SGHTA and CDR2 is FQGTGA. V was shortened by 3 bases and J by 5 bases, with 11 bases between the two germline ends. This CDR3 contains 13 residues. The CDR3 region is CASSFLSGNEQYF. The CDR3 DNA reads as TGTGCCAGCAGCTTCCTAAGCGGTAACGAGCAGTACTTC.